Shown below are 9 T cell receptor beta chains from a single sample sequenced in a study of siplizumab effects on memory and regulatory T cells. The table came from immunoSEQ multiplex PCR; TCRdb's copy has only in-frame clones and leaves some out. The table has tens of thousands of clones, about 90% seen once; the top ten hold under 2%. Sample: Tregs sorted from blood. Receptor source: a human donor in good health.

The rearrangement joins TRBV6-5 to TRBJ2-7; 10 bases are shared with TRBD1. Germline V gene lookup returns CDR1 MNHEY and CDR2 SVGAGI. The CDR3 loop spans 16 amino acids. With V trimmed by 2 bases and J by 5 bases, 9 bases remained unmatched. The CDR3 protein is CASSYGPGTGAHEQYF. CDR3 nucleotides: TGTGCCAGCAGTTACGGCCCCGGGACAGGGGCCCACGAGCAGTACTTC.

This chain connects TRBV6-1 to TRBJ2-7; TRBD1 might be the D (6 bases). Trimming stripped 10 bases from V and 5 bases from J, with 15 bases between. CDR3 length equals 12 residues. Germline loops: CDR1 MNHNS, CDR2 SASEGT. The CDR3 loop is CAIVRGTHEQYF. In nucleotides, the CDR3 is TGTGCCATCGTCAGGGGTACCCACGAGCAGTACTTC.

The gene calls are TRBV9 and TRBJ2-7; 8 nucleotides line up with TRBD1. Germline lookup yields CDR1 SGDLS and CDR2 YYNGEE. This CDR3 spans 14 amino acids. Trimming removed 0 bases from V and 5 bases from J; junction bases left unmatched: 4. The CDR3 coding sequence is TGTGCCAGCAGCGTAGCGGCAGGGGGCGACGAGCAGTACTTC. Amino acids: CASSVAAGGDEQYF.

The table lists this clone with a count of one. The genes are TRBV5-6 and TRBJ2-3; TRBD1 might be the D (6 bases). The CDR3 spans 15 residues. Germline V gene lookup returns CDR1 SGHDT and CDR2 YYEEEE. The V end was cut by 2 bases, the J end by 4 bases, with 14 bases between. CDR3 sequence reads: CASSFDEGDADTQYF. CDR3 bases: TGTGCCAGCAGCTTTGATGAGGGGGATGCAGATACGCAGTATTTT.

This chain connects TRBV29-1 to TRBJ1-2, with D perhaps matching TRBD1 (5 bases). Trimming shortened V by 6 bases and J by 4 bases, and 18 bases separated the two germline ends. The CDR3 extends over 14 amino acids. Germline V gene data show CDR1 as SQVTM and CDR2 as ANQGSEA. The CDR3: CSVDQGPRSYGYTF. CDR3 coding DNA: TGCAGCGTAGACCAGGGCCCACGCTCCTATGGCTACACCTTC.

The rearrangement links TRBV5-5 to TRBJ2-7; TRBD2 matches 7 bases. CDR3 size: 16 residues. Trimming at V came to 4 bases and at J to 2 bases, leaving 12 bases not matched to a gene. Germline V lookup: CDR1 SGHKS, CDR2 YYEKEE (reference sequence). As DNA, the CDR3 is TGTGCCAGCAGCCTTGGGGGGGGACCCTTTCCCTACGAGCAGTACTTC. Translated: CASSLGGGPFPYEQYF.

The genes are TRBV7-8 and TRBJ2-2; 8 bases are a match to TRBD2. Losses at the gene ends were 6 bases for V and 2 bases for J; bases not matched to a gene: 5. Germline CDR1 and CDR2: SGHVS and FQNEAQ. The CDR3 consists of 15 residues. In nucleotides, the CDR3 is TGTGCCAGCAGTCTTACTAGCGGTAACACCGGGGAGCTGTTTTTT. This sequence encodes CASSLTSGNTGELFF. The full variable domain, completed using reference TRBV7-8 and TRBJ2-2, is GAGVSQSPRYKVAKRGQDVALRCDPISGHVSLFWYQQALGQGPEFLTYFQNEAQLDKSGLPSDRFFAERPEGSVSTLKIQRTQQEDSAVYLCASSLTSGNTGELFFGEGSRLTVL.

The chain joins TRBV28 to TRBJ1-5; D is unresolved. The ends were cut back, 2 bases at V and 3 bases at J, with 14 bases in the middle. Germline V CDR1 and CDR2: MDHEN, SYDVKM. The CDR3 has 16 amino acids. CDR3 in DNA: TGTGCCAGCAGTTTAACAACAAGGAATTTCAATCAGCCCCAGCATTTT. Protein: CASSLTTRNFNQPQHF.

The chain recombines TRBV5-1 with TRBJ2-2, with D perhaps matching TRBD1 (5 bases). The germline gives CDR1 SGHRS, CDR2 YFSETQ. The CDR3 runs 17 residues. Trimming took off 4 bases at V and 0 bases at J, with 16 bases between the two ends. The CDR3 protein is CASSRFLRTPNTGELFF. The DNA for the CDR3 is TGCGCCAGCAGCCGCTTCTTAAGGACACCGAACACCGGGGAGCTGTTTTTT.